These 18 T cell receptor beta chains were all obtained from the same sample, sequenced in a study of blood T cell repertoires in COVID-19. TCRdb keeps only in-frame clones here, not all; method: immunoSEQ multiplex PCR. The sample has 9,500 to 15,000 clones, over 75% seen once. Sequenced material: peripheral blood. The receptors were gathered from an elderly man with acute or convalescent COVID-19.

The V and J genes are TRBV21-1 and TRBJ2-5; TRBD1 is the table's D call and was not checked against the DNA. TRBV21-1 constitutes a pseudogene. This CDR3 is 16 amino acids long. CDR3 in amino acids: CASSKETGDIQETQYF. The CDR3 DNA reads as TGTGCCAGCAGCAAAGAGACAGGCGATATCCAAGAGACCCAGTACTTC.

The rearrangement links TRBV30 to TRBJ1-5, with a tentative D call TRBD1 (5 bases). V was shortened by 0 bases and J by 3 bases, with 12 bases between the two germline ends. CDR1 is GTSNPN and CDR2 is SVGIG in the germline V gene (reference sequence). This CDR3 is 15 amino acids long. For the CDR3, the DNA is TGTGCCTGGAGTGTATCTACAGGTCACAATCAGCCCCAGCATTTT. This translates into CAWSVSTGHNQPQHF.

The V and J genes are TRBV3-1 (or the pseudogene TRBV3-2) and TRBJ2-3, with TRBD2 matching over 7 bases. The junction had 9 bases not matched to a gene; V was cut back by 0 bases and J by 3 bases. The germline gives CDR1 LGHDT, CDR2 YNNKEL (reference sequence). This CDR3 has 17 residues. The CDR3: CASSQDLAALGTDTQYF. The DNA for the CDR3 is TGTGCCAGCAGCCAAGACCTAGCGGCGTTAGGGACAGATACGCAGTATTTT.

This clone was picked up a small number of times. The chain combines TRBV15 with TRBJ2-5, with D possibly being TRBD2 (6 bases). V lost 3 bases and J lost 5, with 7 bases in between. Germline CDR1 is LNHNV and CDR2 is YYDKDF (reference sequence). This CDR3 contains 12 residues. Here the CDR3 DNA reads TGTGCCACCAGCAGGAGCGGGGAGACCCAGTACTTC. The encoded protein is CATSRSGETQYF. Combining the CDR3 with reference TRBV15 and TRBJ2-5 gives the whole variable domain DAMVIQNPRYQVTQFGKPVTLSCSQTLNHNVMYWYQQKSSQAPKLLFHYYDKDFNNEADTPDNFQSRRPNTSFCFLDIRSPGLGDTAMYLCATSRSGETQYFGPGTRLLVL.

The J gene is TRBJ1-4, the V gene TRBV19; TRBD1 aligns across 8 bases. Germline lookup yields CDR1 LNHDA and CDR2 SQIVND (reference sequence). Germline trimming cut 5 bases from V and 0 bases from J; bases unmatched to any gene: 2. The CDR3 spans 15 residues. In DNA form, the CDR3 reads TGTGCCAGTAGTCCGGGACAGGCAACTAATGAAAAACTGTTTTTT. The encoded protein is CASSPGQATNEKLFF.

J is TRBJ2-3 and V is TRBV7-2; D ambiguous. The CDR3 contains 12 residues. The germline V gene has CDR1 SGHTA and CDR2 FQGNSA. Deletions cut 6 bases from V and 4 bases from J, with 8 bases between. The CDR3 nucleotides read TGTGCCAGCAGGCAGGATTCAGATACGCAGTATTTT. Its translation is CASRQDSDTQYF.

The chain has TRBV7-8 and TRBJ2-2, with 8 bases that match TRBD1. Germline V gives CDR1 SGHVS, CDR2 FQNEAQ. Unmatched junction bases numbered 14, after V lost 5 bases and J lost 3 bases. The CDR3 runs to 18 residues. The CDR3, as DNA: TGTGCCAGCAGCCACCCCCGGGAACAGGGGGTGGACACCGGGGAGCTGTTTTTT. Its protein product is CASSHPREQGVDTGELFF.

This chain uses TRBV19 with TRBJ2-6, with a possible D match to TRBD2 (8 bases). Trimming left V 5 bases short and J 2 bases short, with 25 bases between. The CDR3 extends over 20 amino acids. Germline V gene data show CDR1 as LNHDA and CDR2 as SQIVND (reference sequence). The CDR3 DNA reads TGTGCCAGTAGTGCCGGCCGGAGCGGGGGCAGGGGGGCTGGGGCCAACGTCCTGACTTTC. This codes for CASSAGRSGGRGAGANVLTF.

The gene calls are TRBV28 and TRBJ1-6; D is perhaps TRBD1 (6 bases). This CDR3 is 18 amino acids long. The germline V gene encodes CDR1 MDHEN and CDR2 SYDVKM. V lost 7 bases to trimming and J lost 5 bases, with 24 bases between them. The CDR3 DNA reads as TGTGCCAGCATGGTATTATCAGGGGCCACAACGAATAATTCACCCCTCCACTTT. It translates to CASMVLSGATTNNSPLHF. Filled out from reference TRBV28 and TRBJ1-6, the complete variable domain reads DVKVTQSSRYLVKRTGEKVFLECVQDMDHENMFWYRQDPGLGLRLIYFSYDVKMKEKGDIPEGYSVSREKKERFSLILESASTNQTSMYLCASMVLSGATTNNSPLHFGNGTRLTVT.

V gene TRBV28 combines with J gene TRBJ2-7; D perhaps matches TRBD1 (7 bases). The V end lost 3 bases, the J end lost 9 bases, and 18 bases lay between the germline ends. Germline lookup yields CDR1 MDHEN and CDR2 SYDVKM. CDR3 length: 14 residues. CDR3 loop: CASSLGEGGQRQYF. The CDR3 region has the DNA TGTGCCAGCAGTTTGGGAGAGGGGGGACAGCGGCAGTACTTC.

V and J are TRBV20-1 and TRBJ1-5; no definite D call. This CDR3 comprises 14 residues. Germline values: CDR1 DFQATT, CDR2 SNEGSKA (reference sequence). Between the trimmed V and J ends, which lost 3 bases and 2 bases, there was a span of 11 bases. The CDR3 sequence is CSASHSGGNQPQHF. In DNA, the CDR3 is TGCAGTGCTAGTCACAGCGGAGGCAATCAGCCCCAGCATTTT.

V is TRBV9 and J is TRBJ1-2, with unresolved D. The CDR3 consists of 13 residues. Germline V gives CDR1 SGDLS, CDR2 YYNGEE. V was clipped by 0 bases and J by 2 bases, with 5 bases between them. Here the CDR3 reads CASSVVQNYGYTF. The CDR3 region has the DNA TGTGCCAGCAGCGTAGTACAGAACTATGGCTACACCTTC.

The V and J genes are TRBV30 and TRBJ1-1; D perhaps matches TRBD1 (5 bases). The CDR3 spans 14 residues. Germline loops: CDR1 GTSNPN, CDR2 SVGIG (reference sequence). Trimming took 3 bases from V and 1 from J, leaving 12 bases between them. The CDR3 region is CAWRGLGGNTEAFF. The CDR3 DNA reads as TGTGCCTGGAGGGGCCTGGGGGGGAACACTGAAGCTTTCTTT. Filled out from reference TRBV30 and TRBJ1-1, the complete variable domain reads SQTIHQWPATLVQPVGSPLSLECTVEGTSNPNLYWYRQAAGRGLQLLFYSVGIGQISSEVPQNLSASRPQDRQFILSSKKLLLSDSGFYLCAWRGLGGNTEAFFGQGTRLTVV.

V and J are TRBV6-2 or TRBV6-3 and TRBJ2-3, with 7 bases that match TRBD1. The germline V gene has CDR1 MNHEY and CDR2 SVGEGT. The ends lost 4 bases at V and 2 bases at J; junction bases unmatched: 9. This CDR3 has 16 residues. The CDR3 nucleotides are TGTGCCAGCAGTTCTCGACAGGGCATGGTCACAGATACGCAGTATTTT. Translated, it gives CASSSRQGMVTDTQYF.

This chain uses TRBV30 with TRBJ2-7, with TRBD2 as a possible D gene (6 bases). The germline V and J ends were trimmed by 0 bases and 0 bases, with 15 bases remaining between them. The CDR3 is made up of 16 amino acids. Looked up from germline, CDR1 is GTSNPN and CDR2 is SVGIG (reference sequence). The CDR3 spells CAWSVRGAVSSYEQYF. In nucleotides, the CDR3 is TGTGCCTGGAGTGTGCGCGGGGCAGTAAGCTCCTACGAGCAGTACTTC.

Turning to this clone: At one boundary the junction diverges from the germline segment, which might be a read error. The rearrangement joins TRBV6-2 or TRBV6-3 to TRBJ1-6; D may be TRBD1 (5 bases). Germline CDR1 MNHEY, CDR2 SVGEGT. This CDR3 has 13 amino acids. The CDR3 loop reads CASSYQGNTPLHF. For the CDR3, the DNA is TGTGCCAGCAGTTACCAGGGTAATACACCCCTCCACTTT.

The V gene is TRBV18, the J gene TRBJ1-3; D might be TRBD1 (6 bases). The V end lost 3 bases, the J end lost 4 bases, and 10 bases lay between the germline ends. This CDR3 comprises 14 residues. Germline V gene lookup returns CDR1 KGHSH and CDR2 LQKENI. DNA for the CDR3: TGTGCCAGCTCACCCCAGGGGAAAGGAAACACCATATATTTT. It codes for CASSPQGKGNTIYF.

The rearrangement uses TRBV19 and TRBJ2-5; D is possibly TRBD2 (5 bases). Trimming removed 4 bases from V and 5 bases from J, with 17 bases in between. CDR1 is LNHDA, CDR2 SQIVND, per germline (reference sequence). This CDR3 is 15 amino acids long. CDR3 sequence reads: CASSSGSSRGETQYF. CDR3 nucleotide sequence: TGTGCCAGTAGTAGCGGGTCCTCCCGAGGGGAGACCCAGTACTTC. Supplemented by reference TRBV19 and TRBJ2-5, the full variable domain reads DGGITQSPKYLFRKEGQNVTLSCEQNLNHDAMYWYRQDPGQGLRLIYYSQIVNDFQKGDIAEGYSVSREKKESFPLTVTSAQKNPTAFYLCASSSGSSRGETQYFGPGTRLLVL.